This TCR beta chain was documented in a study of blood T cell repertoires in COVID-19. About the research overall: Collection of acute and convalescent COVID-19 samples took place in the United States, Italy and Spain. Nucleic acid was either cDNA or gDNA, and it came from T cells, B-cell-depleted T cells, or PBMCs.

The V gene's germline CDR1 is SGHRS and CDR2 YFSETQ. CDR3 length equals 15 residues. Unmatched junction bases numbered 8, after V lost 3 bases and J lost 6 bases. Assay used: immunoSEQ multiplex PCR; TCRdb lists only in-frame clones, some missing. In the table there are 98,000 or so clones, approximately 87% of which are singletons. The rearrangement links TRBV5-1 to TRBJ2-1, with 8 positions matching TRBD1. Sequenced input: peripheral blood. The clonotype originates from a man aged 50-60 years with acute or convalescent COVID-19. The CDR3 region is CASSSQGARTNEQFF. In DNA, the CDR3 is TGCGCCAGCAGCTCGCAGGGGGCTAGAACCAATGAGCAGTTCTTC.